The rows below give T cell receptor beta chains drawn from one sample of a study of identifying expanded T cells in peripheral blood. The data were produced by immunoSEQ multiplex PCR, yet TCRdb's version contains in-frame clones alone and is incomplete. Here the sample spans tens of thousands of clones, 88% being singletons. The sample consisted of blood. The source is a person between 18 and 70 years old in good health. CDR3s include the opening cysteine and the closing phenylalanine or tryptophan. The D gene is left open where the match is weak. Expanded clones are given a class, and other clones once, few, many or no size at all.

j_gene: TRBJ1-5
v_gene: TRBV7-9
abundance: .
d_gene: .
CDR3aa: CASSLDGQPQHF
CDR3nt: TGTGCCAGCAGCTTAGATGGGCAGCCCCAGCATTTT

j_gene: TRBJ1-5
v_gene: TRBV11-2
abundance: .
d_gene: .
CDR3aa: CASSSGREDQPQHF
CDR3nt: TGTGCCAGCAGCTCCGGCAGGGAGGATCAGCCCCAGCATTTT

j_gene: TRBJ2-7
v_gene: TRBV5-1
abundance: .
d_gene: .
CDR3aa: CASSLVQSEGFEQYF
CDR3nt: TGCGCCAGCAGCTTGGTACAGTCGGAGGGGTTCGAGCAGTACTTC

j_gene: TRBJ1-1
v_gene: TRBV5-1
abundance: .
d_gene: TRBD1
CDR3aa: CASILAGGTEAFF
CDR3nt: TGCGCCAGCATCCTTGCAGGGGGAACTGAAGCTTTCTTT

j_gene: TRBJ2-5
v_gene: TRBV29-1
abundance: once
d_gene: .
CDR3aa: CSASATESLAQYF
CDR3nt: TGCAGCGCTTCGGCGACAGAGAGTTTGGCCCAGTACTTC

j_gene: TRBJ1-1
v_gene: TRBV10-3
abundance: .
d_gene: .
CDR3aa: CAISESGSYLGAFF
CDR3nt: TGTGCCATCAGTGAGTCAGGATCCTACTTGGGAGCTTTCTTT

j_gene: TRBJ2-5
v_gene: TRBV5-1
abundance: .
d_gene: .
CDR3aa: CASSPAGQETQYF
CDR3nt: TGCGCCAGCAGCCCGGCGGGGCAAGAGACCCAGTACTTC

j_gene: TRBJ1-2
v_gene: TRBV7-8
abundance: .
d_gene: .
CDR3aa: CASSLRGGGYGYTF
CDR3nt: TGTGCCAGCAGCTTACGGGGTGGCGGCTATGGCTACACCTTC

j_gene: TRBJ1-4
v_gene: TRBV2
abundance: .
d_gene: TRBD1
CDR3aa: CASSERDRGGEKLFF
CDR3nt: TGTGCCAGCAGTGAAAGGGACAGGGGAGGCGAAAAACTGTTTTTT

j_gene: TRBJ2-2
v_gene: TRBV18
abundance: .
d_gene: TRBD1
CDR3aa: CASSSGTGDTGELFF
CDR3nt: TGTGCCAGCTCGTCCGGGACAGGGGACACCGGGGAGCTGTTTTTT

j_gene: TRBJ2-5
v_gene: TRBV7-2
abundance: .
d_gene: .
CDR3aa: CASSSLPEGQETQYF
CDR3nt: TGTGCCAGCAGCTCACTCCCAGAGGGCCAAGAGACCCAGTACTTC

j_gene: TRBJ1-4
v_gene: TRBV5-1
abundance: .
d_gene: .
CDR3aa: CASSRHGTENEKLFF
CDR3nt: TGCGCCAGCAGCCGGCACGGGACCGAGAATGAAAAACTGTTTTTT

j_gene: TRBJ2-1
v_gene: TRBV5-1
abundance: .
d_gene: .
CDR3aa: CASCDYTAYNEQFF
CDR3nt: TGCGCCAGCTGCGACTATACAGCTTACAATGAGCAGTTCTTC

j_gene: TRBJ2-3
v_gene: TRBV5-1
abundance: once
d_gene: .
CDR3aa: CASSLETSTDTQYF
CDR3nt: TGCGCCAGCAGCTTGGAGACTAGCACAGATACGCAGTATTTT

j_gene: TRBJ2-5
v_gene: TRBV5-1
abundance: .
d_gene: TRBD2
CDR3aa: CASSLLAGGLETQYF
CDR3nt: TGCGCCAGCAGCTTGCTAGCGGGGGGGCTAGAGACCCAGTACTTC

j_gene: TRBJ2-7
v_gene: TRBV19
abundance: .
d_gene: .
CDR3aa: CASTRGRGNSYEQYF
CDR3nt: TGTGCCAGTACTAGGGGCAGAGGTAACTCCTACGAGCAGTACTTC

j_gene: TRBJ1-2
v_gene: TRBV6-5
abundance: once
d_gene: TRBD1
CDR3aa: CASTTGGRPTF
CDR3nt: TGTGCCAGCACCACAGGGGGGCGACCAACCTTC